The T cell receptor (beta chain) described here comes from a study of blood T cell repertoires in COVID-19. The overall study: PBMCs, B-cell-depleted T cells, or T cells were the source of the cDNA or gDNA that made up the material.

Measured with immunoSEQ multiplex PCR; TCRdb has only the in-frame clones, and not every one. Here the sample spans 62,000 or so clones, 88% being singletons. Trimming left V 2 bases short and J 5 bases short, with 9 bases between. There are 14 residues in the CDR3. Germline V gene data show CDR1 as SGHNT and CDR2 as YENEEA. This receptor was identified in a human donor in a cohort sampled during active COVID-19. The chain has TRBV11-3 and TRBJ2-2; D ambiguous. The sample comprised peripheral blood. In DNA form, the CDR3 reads TGTGCCAGCAGCTTAACAACCAGGACCGGGGAGCTGTTTTTT. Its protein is CASSLTTRTGELFF.